This T cell receptor (beta chain) derives from a study of blood T cell repertoires in COVID-19. Background on the study: There were acute and convalescent COVID-19 samples, and they came from the United States, Italy and Spain. Sources were T cells, B-cell-depleted T cells, or PBMCs; the material itself was cDNA or gDNA.

This CDR3 has 16 residues. Germline V gene sequence: CDR1 MDHEN, CDR2 SYDVKM. V shed 1 base and J 7 bases; nucleotides not matched to a gene: 8. Per the original data handling: Estimation of nucleated cell counts relied on the amplification of reference gene primers. Using immunoSEQ multiplex PCR, the repertoire was profiled, and TCRdb retains in-frame clones only, with some absent. V and J calls and clone size are those listed in that table; D and trimming were worked out from the DNA. The profile shows about 190,000 clones, approximately 90% of them singletons. This chain connects TRBV28 to TRBJ2-1; 9 nucleotides match TRBD2. The sample was peripheral blood. This sequence was found in a human donor in a cohort sampled during active COVID-19. The CDR3 sequence is CASSLLASGTGNEQFF. As DNA, the CDR3 is TGTGCCAGCAGTTTATTAGCTAGCGGGACGGGTAATGAGCAGTTCTTC.